This T cell receptor beta chain appears in the sequencing data of a study of shared T cell receptors in the human thymus. Clones were read by immunoSEQ multiplex PCR, and TCRdb kept only the in-frame ones, dropping some. The repertoire consists of hundreds of thousands of clones, with around nine tenths occurring once and the leading ten covering 0.0095% to 0.011%. V shed 2 bases and J 13 bases; nucleotides not matched to a gene: 9. Germline assignment: CDR1 GTSNPN and CDR2 SVGIG (reference sequence). This CDR3 contains 14 residues. The sample was also reused in another study, on human thymus T cells. As that study records: Donors consisted of healthy Finnish infants (having corrective surgery for congenital heart defects). Thymic material originated from resections removed in the course of corrective heart surgery. Thymic and blood repertoires appeared to show biased V and J gene usage.

The receptor's source is a boy younger than two with a congenital heart defect. J is TRBJ1-6 and V is TRBV30; 9 bases are shared with TRBD1. Sequenced material: thymocytes. This chain's CDR3 is CAWSPGTGPPPLHF. CDR3 in DNA: TGTGCCTGGAGTCCCGGGACAGGGCCTCCTCCCCTCCACTTT.